A single sample gave rise to the 16 T cell receptor beta chains below, sequenced in a study of a mutant IDH1 vaccine in newly diagnosed glioma. No antigen has been assigned to these receptors. Profiling relied on immunoSEQ multiplex PCR, and the TCRdb table lists in-frame clones only, not all of them. This table holds 45,000 to 60,000 clones, around 90% found once. Specified time point: week 35, safety follow-up. In the vaccine, a single dose held 300 ug of the mutant IDH1 20-mer peptide, along with topical imiquimod. This material consisted of PBMCs, taken from a glioma patient whose treatment included an IDH1 peptide vaccine. The receptors were gathered from a woman aged 40 to 49 with glioma.

This clone has a handful of counts. The chain has TRBV27 and TRBJ1-4, with D maybe TRBD1 (5 bases). Germline CDR1 is MNHEY and CDR2 is SMNVEV (reference sequence). V lost 5 bases to trimming and J lost 3 bases, with 16 bases between them. The CDR3 spans 16 residues. CDR3 bases: TGTGCCAGCAGTCCCACGTGGAGGGACGCTAATGAAAAACTGTTTTTT. As protein: CASSPTWRDANEKLFF.

The rearrangement uses TRBV5-1 and TRBJ2-2, with 9 bases lining up with TRBD1. There are 15 residues in the CDR3. J lost 4 bases, V lost 2 bases, and 3 bases had no gene match. Germline CDR1 reads SGHRS; CDR2 reads YFSETQ. The CDR3 reads CASSFGQGSTGELFF. The CDR3 DNA reads TGCGCCAGCAGCTTTGGACAGGGGAGCACCGGGGAGCTGTTTTTT.

The rearrangement uses TRBV7-9 and TRBJ2-2; the D gene is possibly TRBD1 (6 bases). This CDR3 is 16 amino acids long. Germline-derived CDR1 and CDR2 are SEHNR and FQNEAQ (reference sequence). With 1 base removed from V and 0 bases from J, the gap between germline ends came to 9 bases. The CDR3 sequence is CASSLVAGANTGELFF. The DNA of the CDR3 is TGTGCCAGCAGCTTAGTCGCAGGGGCGAACACCGGGGAGCTGTTTTTT.

The J gene is TRBJ2-3, the V gene TRBV5-1; D is possibly TRBD1 or TRBD2 (5 bases each). There are 17 residues in the CDR3. Germline CDR1 SGHRS, CDR2 YFSETQ. Trimming stripped 1 base from V and 0 bases from J, with 15 bases between. CDR3 amino acids: CASSLWGLEASTDTQYF. In DNA form, the CDR3 reads TGCGCCAGCAGCTTGTGGGGCCTGGAGGCTAGCACAGATACGCAGTATTTT.

CDR3 coding DNA: TGTGCCAGCAGCAAGGAGGTTCGGGGTAATGAAAAACTGTTTTTT. This sequence encodes CASSKEVRGNEKLFF. The J gene is TRBJ1-4, the V gene TRBV21-1. TRBV21-1 is noted as a pseudogene. There are 15 residues in the CDR3.

The chain is built from TRBV10-3 and TRBJ1-2; D might be TRBD1 (5 bases). Germline V gives CDR1 ENHRY, CDR2 SYGVKD. The V end was cut by 7 bases, the J end by 8 bases, with 29 bases between. CDR3 length equals 17 residues. This CDR3 reads CAITHGGTSGGTGGYTF. DNA of the CDR3: TGTGCCATCACCCACGGAGGGACTAGCGGGGGAACGGGCGGCTACACCTTC.

The chain combines TRBV5-1 with TRBJ2-7; D ambiguous. This CDR3 region has 14 residues. The ends were cut back, 4 bases at V and 6 bases at J, with 17 bases in the middle. In germline, CDR1 is SGHRS, CDR2 YFSETQ. As DNA, the CDR3 is TGCGCCAGCAGCATGGACCAAACGGTTAGCGAGCAGTACTTC. Its translation: CASSMDQTVSEQYF.

This clone was found once. The J gene is TRBJ1-5, the V gene TRBV10-2; weak D call: TRBD1 (6 bases). Trimming cost V 3 bases and J 11 bases, with 20 bases left between them. CDR3 length equals 15 residues. The germline gives CDR1 WSHSY, CDR2 SAAADI. The DNA of the CDR3 is TGCGCCAGCAGTGAATATGGGGCCCAGGGGCGGGCCCAGCATTTT. Its translation: CASSEYGAQGRAQHF.

The chain is built from TRBV7-9 and TRBJ2-5, with TRBD2 identical over 7 bases. The CDR3 spans 13 residues. The junction had 2 bases not matched to a gene; V was cut back by 2 bases and J by 5 bases. CDR1 and CDR2 (germline): SEHNR, FQNEAQ (reference sequence). In DNA form, the CDR3 reads TGTGCCAGCAGCTTAACTAGCGAGGAGACCCAGTACTTC. It is translated as CASSLTSEETQYF.

The chain has TRBV6-6 and TRBJ2-1; 12 bases map to TRBD2. The CDR3 length is 14 residues. CDR1 MNHNY and CDR2 SVGAGI come from the germline V gene (reference sequence). The V gene end was trimmed by 8 bases and the J gene end by 5 bases; junction bases not matched to a gene: 4. CDR3 coding DNA: TGTGCCAGCTACCGGACTAGCGGGAACAATGAGCAGTTCTTC. This translates into CASYRTSGNNEQFF.

V usage is TRBV13 and J usage is TRBJ2-7; 9 bases match TRBD2. CDR1 and CDR2 (germline): PRHDT, FYEKMQ (reference sequence). V was pared by 6 bases and J by 6 bases, with 9 bases of the junction left unmatched. This CDR3 has 14 amino acids. CDR3 amino acids: CASRRVLAGSEQYF. DNA of the CDR3: TGTGCCAGCAGGCGGGTGCTAGCGGGGAGCGAGCAGTACTTC.

The chain carries TRBV7-9 and TRBJ2-1, with D perhaps TRBD1 or TRBD2 (5 bases each). Germline V gives CDR1 SEHNR, CDR2 FQNEAQ (reference sequence). The CDR3 runs to 13 residues. Trimming removed 5 bases from V and 5 bases from J, with 10 bases in between. The CDR3 bases are TGTGCCAGCAGCGGGGGTACTCACAATGAGCAGTTCTTC. It encodes CASSGGTHNEQFF. Complete variable domain (other parts from reference TRBV7-9 and TRBJ2-1): DTGVSQNPRHKITKRGQNVTFRCDPISEHNRLYWYRQTLGQGPEFLTYFQNEAQLEKSRLLSDRFSAERPKGSFSTLEIQRTEQGDSAMYLCASSGGTHNEQFFGPGTRLTVL.

V gene TRBV9 combines with J gene TRBJ1-2; 9 nucleotides match TRBD1. The J segment lost 8 bases and the V segment lost 6 bases, leaving 5 bases of the junction unmatched. The CDR3 extends over 12 amino acids. From germline, CDR1 is SGDLS and CDR2 YYNGEE. DNA of the CDR3: TGTGCCAGCACCGACAGGGGGTACGGCTACACCTTC. The encoded protein is CASTDRGYGYTF.

The genes are TRBV6-5 and TRBJ2-5; TRBD1 matches at 9 bases. Trimming at V came to 6 bases and at J to 4 bases, leaving 9 bases not matched to a gene. CDR3 length: 15 residues. Germline V CDR1 and CDR2: MNHEY, SVGAGI. The CDR3 spells CASRETGGRGETQYF. The CDR3 DNA follows: TGTGCCAGCAGGGAAACAGGGGGCCGAGGAGAGACCCAGTACTTC.

The V call is TRBV6-5, the J call TRBJ1-2, with a tentative D call TRBD1 (6 bases). CDR3 length: 14 residues. Looked up from germline, CDR1 is MNHEY and CDR2 is SVGAGI. V lost 4 bases, J lost 3 bases, and 12 bases lay in between. CDR3 DNA sequence: TGTGCCAGCAGTTTAAACAGGGCGTACTATGGCTACACCTTC. This codes for CASSLNRAYYGYTF.

This rearrangement joins TRBV4-1 to TRBJ1-1, with D tentatively TRBD1 (5 bases). CDR1 is MGHRA and CDR2 is YSYEKL in the germline V gene. The CDR3 is 14 amino acids. Trimming cost V 4 bases and J 0 bases, with 9 bases left between them. DNA for the CDR3: TGCGCCAGCAGCCTCAGGGTAATGAACACTGAAGCTTTCTTT. Encoded protein: CASSLRVMNTEAFF.